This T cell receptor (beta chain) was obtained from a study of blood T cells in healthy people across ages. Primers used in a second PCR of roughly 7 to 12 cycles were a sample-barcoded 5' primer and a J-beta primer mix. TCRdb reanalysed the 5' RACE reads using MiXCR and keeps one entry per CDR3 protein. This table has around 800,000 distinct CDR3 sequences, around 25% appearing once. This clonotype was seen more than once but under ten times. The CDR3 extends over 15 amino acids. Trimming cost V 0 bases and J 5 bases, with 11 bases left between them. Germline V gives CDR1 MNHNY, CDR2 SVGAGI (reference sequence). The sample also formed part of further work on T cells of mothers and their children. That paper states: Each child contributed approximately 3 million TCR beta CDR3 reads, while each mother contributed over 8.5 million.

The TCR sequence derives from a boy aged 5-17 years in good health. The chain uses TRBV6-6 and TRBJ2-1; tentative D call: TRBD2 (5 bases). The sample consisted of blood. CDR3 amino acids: CASSYSTRPNNEQFF. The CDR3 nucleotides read TGTGCCAGCAGTTACTCAACTAGGCCGAACAATGAGCAGTTCTTC.